These T cell receptor beta chains were read from a single sample in a study of shared clonotypes between healthy human individuals. Libraries were prepared by immunoSEQ multiplex PCR; TCRdb keeps only in-frame clonotypes and omits some of them. The sample has some 580,000 clones; 95% to 98% are singletons. The specimen was naive CD8+ T cells sorted from blood. The receptor source for this set is a man younger than 45 in good health. Both conserved end residues are part of each CDR3. D genes are given only for firm matches. Clone size is given for some rows only: seen once, a few or many times, or a class if the clone is expanded.

>TRBV6-5|NA|TRBJ2-1|NA
TGTGCCAGCAGTTTGGGAAACTCCTACAATGAGCAGTTCTTC
CASSLGNSYNEQFF
>TRBV29-1|NA|TRBJ2-7|NA
TGCAGCGTTGGTGGCGGGTCTTCCTACGAGCAGTACTTC
CSVGGGSSYEQYF
>TRBV9|NA|TRBJ2-6|NA
TGTGCCAGCACCAGCAGGAAGTCTGGGGCCAACGTCCTGACTTTC
CASTSRKSGANVLTF
>TRBV7-2|NA|TRBJ2-5|NA
TGTGCCAGCAGCCGGCCAGGGCTGGGGGAAGAAGAGACCCAGTACTTC
CASSRPGLGEEETQYF
>TRBV11-2|once|TRBJ2-1|TRBD2
TGTGCCAGCAGCCTAAATAGCGGGAGTATTTACAATGAGCAGTTCTTC
CASSLNSGSIYNEQFF
>TRBV28|NA|TRBJ1-1|TRBD1
TGTGCCAGCGGGGGACAGGGGTTCGGCACTGAAGCTTTCTTT
CASGGQGFGTEAFF
>TRBV9|NA|TRBJ2-1|NA
TGTGCCAGCAGCGTAGTCGGGGACGTCTACAATGAGCAGTTCTTC
CASSVVGDVYNEQFF
>TRBV29-1|NA|TRBJ2-3|NA
TGCAGCGTTGAGGCTGCGGAGGACCCTCCTAGCACAGATACGCAGTATTTT
CSVEAAEDPPSTDTQYF
>TRBV18|NA|TRBJ2-5|TRBD2
TGTGCCAGCTCATCTCCGGGACTAAAGTCAGAGACCCAGTACTTC
CASSSPGLKSETQYF
>TRBV30|NA|TRBJ2-1|NA
TGTGCCTGGACGGACCTAAGGGATGAGCAGTTCTTC
CAWTDLRDEQFF
>TRBV25-1|NA|TRBJ1-1|TRBD1
TGTGCCAGCGTGACAGGGGAGAACACTGAAGCTTTCTTT
CASVTGENTEAFF
>TRBV6-5|NA|TRBJ2-7|TRBD1
TGTGCCAGCAGTAGCGACAGGGGCTCCTACGAGCAGTACTTC
CASSSDRGSYEQYF
>TRBV4-1|NA|TRBJ2-2|TRBD1
TGCGCCAGCAGCCAGATGGGCAGGGGGCCCCGAGTTACCGGGGAGCTGTTTTTT
CASSQMGRGPRVTGELFF
>TRBV5-1|once|TRBJ2-1|TRBD2
TGCGCCAGCAGTTTGGGGAGCGGGACCCGGTCCTACAATGAGCAGTTCTTC
CASSLGSGTRSYNEQFF
>TRBV28|NA|TRBJ2-7|NA
TGTGCCAGCAGTTTACAGGGCGGATCCCTCGAGCAGTACTTC
CASSLQGGSLEQYF
>TRBV11-2|NA|TRBJ1-1|NA
TGTGCCAGCAGCTTTACCGGGGAGGTTGACGCTTTCTTT
CASSFTGEVDAFF
>TRBV11-3|NA|TRBJ2-1|NA
TGTGCCAGCAGCTTAGTCGTCAATGAGCAGTTCTTC
CASSLVVNEQFF
>TRBV6-5|NA|TRBJ2-7|TRBD1
TGTGCCAGCAGTGTAAACCGGGACAGCGCCTACGAGCAGTACTTC
CASSVNRDSAYEQYF
>TRBV28|NA|TRBJ2-1|TRBD1
TGTGCCAGCAGGTCCGACAGGGGAAGCTCCTACAATGAGCAGTTCTTC
CASRSDRGSSYNEQFF
>TRBV5-6|NA|TRBJ1-5|TRBD1
TGTGCCAGCAGTCTGGGACAGGCTAGCAATCAGCCCCAGCATTTT
CASSLGQASNQPQHF
>TRBV30|once|TRBJ2-1|NA
TGTGCCTGGAGAGGGGGGCCGTCCTACAATGAGCAGTTCTTC
CAWRGGPSYNEQFF
>TRBV2|NA|TRBJ2-7|NA
TGTGCCAGCAGTGAAGGACCCTACGAGCAGTACTTC
CASSEGPYEQYF
>TRBV5-1|NA|TRBJ1-3|NA
TGCGCCAGCAGCTGGGACACGAGCTCTGGAAACACCATATATTTT
CASSWDTSSGNTIYF
>TRBV6-6|once|TRBJ2-7|NA
TGTGCCAGCAGTTTGACACCGTCCGAGCAGTACTTC
CASSLTPSEQYF
>TRBV19|NA|TRBJ2-1|TRBD1
TGTGCCAGTAGTAACCGGGACAGGGTTTTCAATGAGCAGTTCTTC
CASSNRDRVFNEQFF
>TRBV7-6|NA|TRBJ2-2|NA
TGTGCCAGCAGCTCCAAACGGGCGGGGAATACGAACACCGGGGAGCTGTTTTTT
CASSSKRAGNTNTGELFF
>TRBV7-6|NA|TRBJ2-7|NA
TGTGCCAGCAGCTTAGAAGGGGATTTCTACGAGCAGTACTTC
CASSLEGDFYEQYF
>TRBV5-6|NA|TRBJ2-7|NA
TGTGCCAGCAGCTTTCAAGGATTCGGGGAGCAGTACTTC
CASSFQGFGEQYF
>TRBV11-2|NA|TRBJ2-7|NA
TGTGCCAGCAGCTTTGGACAGCCTAACGAGCAGTACTTC
CASSFGQPNEQYF
>TRBV29-1|NA|TRBJ2-7|NA
TGCAGCGTTGTAGGGGGGCCTGGCTACGAGCAGTACTTC
CSVVGGPGYEQYF
>TRBV9|NA|TRBJ2-4|TRBD1
TGTGCCAGCAGCGGACAGGGCGACATTCAGTACTTC
CASSGQGDIQYF
>TRBV18|once|TRBJ2-7|TRBD1
TGTGCCAGCTCAGAGGGGGCCGGTCCCTACGAGCAGTACTTC
CASSEGAGPYEQYF
>TRBV11-3|NA|TRBJ1-1|NA
TGTGCCAGCAGCTTTGGGGGAACAGAAGCTTTCTTT
CASSFGGTEAFF
>TRBV13|NA|TRBJ1-4|NA
TGTGCCAGCAGCTTAGGTCTGAATGAAAAACTGTTTTTT
CASSLGLNEKLFF
>TRBV14|NA|TRBJ2-1|NA
TGTGCCAGCAGCTTCCCAGGGTACAGCTCCTACAATGAGCAGTTCTTC
CASSFPGYSSYNEQFF
>TRBV6-5|once|TRBJ2-7|TRBD1
TGTGCCAGCAGTTACCTCGGGACAGGGGGCAGGGGCGAGCAGTACTTC
CASSYLGTGGRGEQYF
>TRBV4-1|NA|TRBJ1-5|NA
TGCGCCAGCAGCCTAGTTATCGGGGCGGGGGGCAATCAGCCCCAGCATTTT
CASSLVIGAGGNQPQHF
>TRBV30|NA|TRBJ1-5|TRBD1
TGTGCCTGGAGCCCCGGGACAGGGAATCAGCCCCAGCATTTT
CAWSPGTGNQPQHF
>TRBV6-5|once|TRBJ2-7|NA
TGTGCCAGCAGTTACCGAAACTACGAGCAGTACTTC
CASSYRNYEQYF
>TRBV5-4|NA|TRBJ2-5|NA
TGTGCCAGCAGCTTGGGGTCTGAGACCCAGTACTTC
CASSLGSETQYF
>TRBV4-2|NA|TRBJ2-3|TRBD2
TGTGCCAGCAGCCAAGAAGCCCTAGCGGGAAGCACAGATACGCAGTATTTT
CASSQEALAGSTDTQYF
>TRBV29-1|NA|TRBJ1-2|TRBD1
TGCAGCGCCGAGGCACAGGGGAGATTTGATGGCTACACCTTC
CSAEAQGRFDGYTF
>TRBV11-2|NA|TRBJ2-3|TRBD1
TGTGCCAGCAGCGCCTACGACAGGGATTCCACAGATACGCAGTATTTT
CASSAYDRDSTDTQYF
>TRBV9|once|TRBJ2-2|NA
TGTGCCAGCAGCAAAACCAACATAGGCACCGGGGAGCTGTTTTTT
CASSKTNIGTGELFF
>TRBV4-1|NA|TRBJ2-7|TRBD2
TGCGCCAGCAGCCAAGCTCGGGAGGGCCTATACGAGCAGTACTTC
CASSQAREGLYEQYF
>TRBV9|NA|TRBJ2-7|NA
TGTGCCAGCAGCGTAGGGGGTAGCTCCTACGAGCAGTACTTC
CASSVGGSSYEQYF
>TRBV7-9|NA|TRBJ2-1|NA
TGTGCCAGCAGCGATACGCGCCACGATGAGCAGTTCTTC
CASSDTRHDEQFF
>TRBV28|NA|TRBJ2-7|NA
TGTGCCAGCAGTTTACGGTTTTCAGGGAATCTAGACTACGAGCAGTACTTC
CASSLRFSGNLDYEQYF
>TRBV27|NA|TRBJ2-2|NA
TGTGCCAGCAGTGCACCTTTAAGGTTTGGGGAGCTGTTTTTT
CASSAPLRFGELFF
>TRBV29-1|NA|TRBJ1-1|NA
TGCAGCGTTCTAAACAGCGAAGGGGTGTCTGAAGCTTTCTTT
CSVLNSEGVSEAFF
>TRBV30|NA|TRBJ2-7|TRBD2
TGTGCCTGGTCGGGGGGGATAGGGTACGAGCAGTACTTC
CAWSGGIGYEQYF